These T cell receptor beta chains were read from a single sample in a study of blood T cell repertoires in COVID-19. Clones were sequenced by immunoSEQ multiplex PCR, and TCRdb holds only the in-frame ones, with some missing. The table includes roughly 300,000 clones, 80% to 90% detected once. Sequenced: peripheral blood. Source of these receptors: a woman between 45 and 65 years old who had recovered from COVID-19. CDR3s include the opening cysteine and the closing phenylalanine or tryptophan. Each record gives: CDR3 DNA, CDR3 protein, clone size, D gene, V gene, J gene. The D gene is left open where the match is weak. Part of the rows lack a size; the others show once, few, many or a class for expanded clones.

CDR3 DNA: TGTGCCAGCAGCTTAAGTAGTTTGTCGAACACCGGGGAGCTGTTTTTT
CDR3 protein: CASSLSSLSNTGELFF
clone size: .
D gene: .
V gene: TRBV7-9
J gene: TRBJ2-2

CDR3 DNA: TGTGCCAGCAGCTTAGCGAGGCTAGCGGAGAACACCGGGGAGCTGTTTTTT
CDR3 protein: CASSLARLAENTGELFF
clone size: once
D gene: TRBD2
V gene: TRBV7-9
J gene: TRBJ2-2

CDR3 DNA: TGTGCCAGCAGCTTAATGGTGACAAACTATGGCTACACCTTC
CDR3 protein: CASSLMVTNYGYTF
clone size: few
D gene: .
V gene: TRBV7-3
J gene: TRBJ1-2

CDR3 DNA: TGTGCCTGGAGGGGCATTTACAATGAGCAGTTCTTC
CDR3 protein: CAWRGIYNEQFF
clone size: .
D gene: .
V gene: TRBV30
J gene: TRBJ2-1

CDR3 DNA: TGTGCCAGCAGCACCCCAGGGGGCAGGGGGTTTGTTGGGTTGAATGGCTACACCTTC
CDR3 protein: CASSTPGGRGFVGLNGYTF
clone size: once
D gene: TRBD1
V gene: TRBV28
J gene: TRBJ1-2

CDR3 DNA: TGTGCCTGGAGTTTTCAGGGGTATGGCTACACCTTC
CDR3 protein: CAWSFQGYGYTF
clone size: .
D gene: .
V gene: TRBV30
J gene: TRBJ1-2

CDR3 DNA: TGTGCCAGTACGGCAGGGCTTGGCAATCAGCCCCAGCATTTT
CDR3 protein: CASTAGLGNQPQHF
clone size: .
D gene: .
V gene: TRBV19
J gene: TRBJ1-5

CDR3 DNA: TGCGCCAGCAGCCAGGGACTAGCGGGGGAGTCTGAGCAGTTCTTC
CDR3 protein: CASSQGLAGESEQFF
clone size: .
D gene: TRBD2
V gene: TRBV4-3
J gene: TRBJ2-1

CDR3 DNA: TGCGCCAGCAGCCAAGAGCACACCGCGAACACCGGGGAGCTGTTTTTT
CDR3 protein: CASSQEHTANTGELFF
clone size: .
D gene: .
V gene: TRBV4-1
J gene: TRBJ2-2

CDR3 DNA: TGTGCCAGCAGCTTAGGGACAGACTCTGGAAACACCATATATTTT
CDR3 protein: CASSLGTDSGNTIYF
clone size: .
D gene: .
V gene: TRBV7-8
J gene: TRBJ1-3

CDR3 DNA: TGTGCCAGTAGTATTCGACAGGGGGACACTGAAGCTTTCTTT
CDR3 protein: CASSIRQGDTEAFF
clone size: once
D gene: TRBD1
V gene: TRBV19
J gene: TRBJ1-1

CDR3 DNA: TGTGCCAGCAGAGCGGACGGTAATGAAAAACTGTTTTTT
CDR3 protein: CASRADGNEKLFF
clone size: .
D gene: .
V gene: TRBV6-5
J gene: TRBJ1-4

CDR3 DNA: TGCAGCGTCGGGAGACAGGGGGAAAAACTGTTTTTT
CDR3 protein: CSVGRQGEKLFF
clone size: once
D gene: TRBD1
V gene: TRBV29-1
J gene: TRBJ1-4

CDR3 DNA: TGTGCCAGCAGTCCGGGACAGCAAACTGGGGGCTACACCTTC
CDR3 protein: CASSPGQQTGGYTF
clone size: once
D gene: TRBD1
V gene: TRBV28
J gene: TRBJ1-2

CDR3 DNA: TGTGCCTGGGGGGCTGGAGGGCTAGCTTTCTTT
CDR3 protein: CAWGAGGLAFF
clone size: .
D gene: .
V gene: TRBV30
J gene: TRBJ1-1

CDR3 DNA: TGTGCCATCGGGGCGGGGCTCGGGGAGACCCAGTACTTC
CDR3 protein: CAIGAGLGETQYF
clone size: .
D gene: .
V gene: TRBV10-3
J gene: TRBJ2-5

CDR3 DNA: TGTGCCAGCAGCGTAGGAATCGGGGGTACGTCCGGCGGGGAGCTGTTTTTT
CDR3 protein: CASSVGIGGTSGGELFF
clone size: .
D gene: .
V gene: TRBV9
J gene: TRBJ2-2

CDR3 DNA: TGTGCCAGCAGCCAAGTGGAGCCAGGGGAGAAGTTCTTC
CDR3 protein: CASSQVEPGEKFF
clone size: .
D gene: .
V gene: TRBV14
J gene: TRBJ2-1

CDR3 DNA: TGTGCCAGCAGTCCCCGGACAGGGCAAGGCTACACCTTC
CDR3 protein: CASSPRTGQGYTF
clone size: .
D gene: TRBD1
V gene: TRBV6-5
J gene: TRBJ1-2

CDR3 DNA: TGCGCCAGCAGCCCCGGGACAGCGGCCCAAGAGACCCAGTACTTC
CDR3 protein: CASSPGTAAQETQYF
clone size: once
D gene: TRBD1
V gene: TRBV5-1
J gene: TRBJ2-5

CDR3 DNA: TGTGCCAGCAAAGGAACTAGCCATTTCTACGAGCAGTACTTC
CDR3 protein: CASKGTSHFYEQYF
clone size: once
D gene: .
V gene: TRBV3-1/TRBV3-2
J gene: TRBJ2-7

CDR3 DNA: TGCACGACAAATGGTGGCTATGGCTACACCTTC
CDR3 protein: CTTNGGYGYTF
clone size: .
D gene: .
V gene: TRBV20-1
J gene: TRBJ1-2

CDR3 DNA: TGTGCCAGCAGCTTAGGGTTGGGGGGGGAGGAGACCCAGTACTTC
CDR3 protein: CASSLGLGGEETQYF
clone size: .
D gene: TRBD2
V gene: TRBV7-2
J gene: TRBJ2-5

CDR3 DNA: TGTGCCAGCGGAACTAGGAAGAGCTCCTACAATGAGCAGTTCTTC
CDR3 protein: CASGTRKSSYNEQFF
clone size: .
D gene: .
V gene: TRBV7-2
J gene: TRBJ2-1

CDR3 DNA: TGTGCCAGCAGCGCCGGACTAGCGGGTTCCTACGAGCAGTACTTC
CDR3 protein: CASSAGLAGSYEQYF
clone size: .
D gene: TRBD2
V gene: TRBV7-2
J gene: TRBJ2-7

CDR3 DNA: TGTGCCACCAGCAGAGGGAGTGAAAACTATGGCTACACCTTC
CDR3 protein: CATSRGSENYGYTF
clone size: .
D gene: .
V gene: TRBV15
J gene: TRBJ1-2

CDR3 DNA: TGTGCCAGCAGCCCCGCCACGGACACTGAAGCTTTCTTT
CDR3 protein: CASSPATDTEAFF
clone size: .
D gene: .
V gene: TRBV5-4
J gene: TRBJ1-1

CDR3 DNA: TGTGCCAGCAGCCTTACTAGCGGGAGTTTCAATGAGCAGTTCTTC
CDR3 protein: CASSLTSGSFNEQFF
clone size: once
D gene: TRBD2
V gene: TRBV6-5
J gene: TRBJ2-1

CDR3 DNA: TGTGCCAGCAGTTTCCAGCGGGGGGCCACCGGGGAGCTGTTTTTT
CDR3 protein: CASSFQRGATGELFF
clone size: .
D gene: TRBD2
V gene: TRBV27
J gene: TRBJ2-2

CDR3 DNA: TGTGCCAGCAGCTTAGAGGGACAGAGGACCTACGAGCAGTACTTC
CDR3 protein: CASSLEGQRTYEQYF
clone size: .
D gene: TRBD1
V gene: TRBV7-2
J gene: TRBJ2-7

CDR3 DNA: TGTGCCAGTAGTCAGCAGGGAGGGACTGAAGCTTTCTTT
CDR3 protein: CASSQQGGTEAFF
clone size: few
D gene: .
V gene: TRBV19
J gene: TRBJ1-1

CDR3 DNA: TGTGCCAGCTCAGGGGCCTCCTACGAGCAGTACTTC
CDR3 protein: CASSGASYEQYF
clone size: once
D gene: .
V gene: TRBV18
J gene: TRBJ2-7

CDR3 DNA: TGCAGCGTTGGGCCGACAGGGCAGAGTCATGGCTACACCTTC
CDR3 protein: CSVGPTGQSHGYTF
clone size: once
D gene: TRBD1
V gene: TRBV29-1
J gene: TRBJ1-2